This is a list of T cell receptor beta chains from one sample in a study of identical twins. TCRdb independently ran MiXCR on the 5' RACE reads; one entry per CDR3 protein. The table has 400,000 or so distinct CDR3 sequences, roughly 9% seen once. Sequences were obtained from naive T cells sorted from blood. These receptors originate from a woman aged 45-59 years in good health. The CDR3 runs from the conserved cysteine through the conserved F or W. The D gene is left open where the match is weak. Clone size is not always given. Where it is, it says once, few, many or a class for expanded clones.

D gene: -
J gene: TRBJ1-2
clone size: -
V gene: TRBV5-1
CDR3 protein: CASSLSSGGRGYTF
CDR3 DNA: TGCGCCAGCAGCTTGTCTTCTGGGGGTCGGGGCTACACCTTC

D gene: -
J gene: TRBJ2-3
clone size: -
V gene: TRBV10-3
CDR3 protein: CASGQGGHTDTQYF
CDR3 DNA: TGTGCCAGCGGACAGGGAGGGCACACAGATACGCAGTATTTT

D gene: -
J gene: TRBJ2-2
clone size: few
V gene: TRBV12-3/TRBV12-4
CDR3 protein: CASSLTVGAGELFF
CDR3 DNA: TGTGCCAGCAGTCTCACAGTAGGCGCCGGGGAGCTGTTTTTT

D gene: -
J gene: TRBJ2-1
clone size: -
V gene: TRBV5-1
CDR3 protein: CASSLEFYNEQFF
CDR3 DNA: TGCGCCAGCAGCTTGGAGTTCTACAATGAGCAGTTCTTC

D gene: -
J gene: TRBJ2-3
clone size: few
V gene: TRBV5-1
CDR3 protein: CASSLQDRDTDTQYF
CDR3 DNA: TGCGCCAGCAGCTTGCAGGACCGGGACACAGATACGCAGTATTTT

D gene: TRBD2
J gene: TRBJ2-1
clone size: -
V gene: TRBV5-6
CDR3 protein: CASTRVGGSKSLF
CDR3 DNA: TGTGCCAGCACCCGGGTGGGGGGGTCGAAGTCCCTCTTC

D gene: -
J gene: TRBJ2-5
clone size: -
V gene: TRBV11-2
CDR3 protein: CASSLGWQGETQYF
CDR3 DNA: TGTGCCAGCAGCTTAGGGTGGCAGGGGGAGACCCAGTACTTC

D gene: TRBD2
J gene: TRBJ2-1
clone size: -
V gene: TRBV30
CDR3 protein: CAWSPGVAGGPSEQFF
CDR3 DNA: TGTGCCTGGAGTCCAGGCGTAGCGGGAGGGCCGAGTGAGCAGTTCTTC

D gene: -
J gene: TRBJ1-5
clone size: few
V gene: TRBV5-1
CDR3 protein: CASSSGNGDGNQPQHF
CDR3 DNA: TGCGCCAGCAGCTCAGGGAATGGGGACGGCAATCAGCCCCAGCATTTT

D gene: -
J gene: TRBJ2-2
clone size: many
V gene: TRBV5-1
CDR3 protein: CASSFLSGTGELFF
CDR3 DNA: TGCGCCAGCAGCTTTCTTAGCGGCACCGGGGAGCTGTTTTTT

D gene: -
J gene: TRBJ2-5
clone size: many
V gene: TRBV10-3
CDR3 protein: CAITQGQRETQYF
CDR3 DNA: TGTGCCATCACTCAAGGACAGCGGGAGACCCAGTACTTC

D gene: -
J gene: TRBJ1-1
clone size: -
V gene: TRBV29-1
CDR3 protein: CSVVWGESNTEAFF
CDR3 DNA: TGCAGCGTTGTATGGGGGGAGTCAAACACTGAAGCTTTCTTT

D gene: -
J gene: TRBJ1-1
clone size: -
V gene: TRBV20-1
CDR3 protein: CSAVHRGQAFF
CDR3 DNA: TGCAGTGCCGTCCATCGAGGGCAAGCTTTCTTT

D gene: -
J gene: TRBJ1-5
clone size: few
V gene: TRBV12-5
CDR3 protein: CASGLSRASGQPQHF
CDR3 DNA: TGTGCTAGTGGTTTGTCAAGGGCAAGCGGTCAGCCCCAGCATTTT

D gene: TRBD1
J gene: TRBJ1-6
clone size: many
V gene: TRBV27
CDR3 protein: CASSLLQGMVSPLHF
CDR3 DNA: TGTGCCAGCAGTTTGCTACAGGGGATGGTTTCACCCCTCCACTTT

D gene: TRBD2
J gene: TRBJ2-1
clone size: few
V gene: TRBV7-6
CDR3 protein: CASSLLGAPGLAGPNEQFF
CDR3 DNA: TGTGCCAGCAGCTTATTGGGAGCCCCGGGACTAGCGGGACCCAATGAGCAGTTCTTC

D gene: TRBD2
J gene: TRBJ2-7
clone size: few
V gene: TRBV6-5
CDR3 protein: CASSYRGLAGTYEQYF
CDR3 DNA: TGTGCCAGCAGTTACCGAGGACTAGCGGGGACCTACGAGCAGTACTTC

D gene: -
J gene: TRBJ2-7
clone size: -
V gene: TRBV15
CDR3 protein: CATSGTTVYEQYF
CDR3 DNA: TGTGCCACCAGCGGGACCACCGTCTACGAGCAGTACTTC

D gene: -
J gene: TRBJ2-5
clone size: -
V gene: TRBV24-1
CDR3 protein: CATSGERGQEETQYF
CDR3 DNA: TGTGCCACCAGTGGGGAGCGGGGACAGGAAGAGACCCAGTACTTC

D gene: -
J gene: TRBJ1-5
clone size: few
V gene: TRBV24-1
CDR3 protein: CATHSTGDIHQPQHF
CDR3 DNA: TGTGCCACACACTCCACCGGGGACATACATCAGCCCCAGCATTTT

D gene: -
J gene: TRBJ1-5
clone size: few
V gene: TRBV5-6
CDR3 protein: CASSPGAGTNQPQHF
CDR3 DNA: TGTGCCAGCAGCCCCGGTGCCGGGACTAATCAGCCCCAGCATTTT

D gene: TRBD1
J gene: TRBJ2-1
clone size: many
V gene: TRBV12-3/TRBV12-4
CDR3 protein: CASSVDRVKEQFF
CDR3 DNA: TGTGCCAGCAGTGTTGACAGGGTGAAGGAGCAGTTCTTC

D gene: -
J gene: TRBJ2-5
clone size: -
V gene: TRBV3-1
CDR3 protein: CASSQAYQETQYF
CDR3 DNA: TGTGCCAGCAGCCAAGCTTACCAAGAGACCCAGTACTTC

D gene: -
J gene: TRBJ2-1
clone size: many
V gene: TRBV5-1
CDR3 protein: CASSPPGAYNEQFF
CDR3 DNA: TGCGCCAGCAGCCCCCCGGGGGCCTACAATGAGCAGTTCTTC

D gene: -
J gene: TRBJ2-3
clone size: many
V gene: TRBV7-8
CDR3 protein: CASSGTVKADTQYF
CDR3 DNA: TGTGCCAGCAGCGGAACAGTAAAAGCAGATACGCAGTATTTT

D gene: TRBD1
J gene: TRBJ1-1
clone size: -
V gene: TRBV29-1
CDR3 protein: CSSGTGRMFTEAFF
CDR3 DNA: TGCAGCTCAGGGACAGGGAGGATGTTCACTGAAGCTTTCTTT

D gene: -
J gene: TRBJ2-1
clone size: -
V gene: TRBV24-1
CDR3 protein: CATSAGGSHSYNEQFF
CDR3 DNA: TGTGCCACCAGTGCCGGCGGCAGTCACTCCTACAATGAGCAGTTCTTC

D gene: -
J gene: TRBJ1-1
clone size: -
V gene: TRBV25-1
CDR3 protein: CASSWRGGNTEAFF
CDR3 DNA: TGTGCCAGCAGCTGGAGGGGTGGAAACACTGAAGCTTTCTTT

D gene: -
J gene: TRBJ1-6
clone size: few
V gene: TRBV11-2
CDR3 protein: CASSLSVRGGSSPLHF
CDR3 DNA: TGTGCCAGCAGCTTATCGGTCCGCGGTGGGAGTTCACCCCTCCACTTT

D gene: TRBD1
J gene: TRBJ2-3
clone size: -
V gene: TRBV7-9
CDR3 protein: CASSREGQGVVPDTQYF
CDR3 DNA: TGTGCCAGCAGCCGCGAGGGGCAGGGGGTGGTCCCAGATACGCAGTATTTT

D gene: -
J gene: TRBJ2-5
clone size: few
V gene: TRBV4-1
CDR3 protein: CASSQALAETQYF
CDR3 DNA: TGCGCCAGCAGCCAAGCCCTAGCGGAGACCCAGTACTTC

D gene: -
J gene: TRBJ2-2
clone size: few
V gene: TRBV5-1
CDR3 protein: CASLSPGLNTGELFF
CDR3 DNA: TGCGCCAGCCTTTCCCCGGGACTTAACACCGGGGAGCTGTTTTTT

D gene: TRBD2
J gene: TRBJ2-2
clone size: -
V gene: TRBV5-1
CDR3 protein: CASSRTSGPNTGELFF
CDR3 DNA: TGCGCCAGCAGCCGGACTAGCGGCCCGAACACCGGGGAGCTGTTTTTT

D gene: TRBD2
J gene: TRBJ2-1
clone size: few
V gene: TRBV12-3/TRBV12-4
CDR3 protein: CASSFLAGGLNEQFF
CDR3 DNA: TGTGCCAGCAGTTTTCTAGCGGGAGGGTTAAATGAGCAGTTCTTC

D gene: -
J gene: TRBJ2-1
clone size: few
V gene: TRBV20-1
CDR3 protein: CSAPPSSYNEQFF
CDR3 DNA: TGCAGCGCTCCTCCGAGCTCCTACAATGAGCAGTTCTTC

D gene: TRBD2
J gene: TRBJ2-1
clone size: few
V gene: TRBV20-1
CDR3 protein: CSASAGGRVSYNEQFF
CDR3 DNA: TGCAGTGCCAGCGCGGGAGGGCGAGTCTCCTACAATGAGCAGTTCTTC

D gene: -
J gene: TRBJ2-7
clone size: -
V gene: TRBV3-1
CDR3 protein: CASSQENGEFTSSYEQYF
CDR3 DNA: TGTGCCAGCAGCCAAGAAAATGGGGAGTTCACGAGCTCCTACGAGCAGTACTTC

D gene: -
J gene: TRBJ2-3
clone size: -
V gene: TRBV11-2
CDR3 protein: CASSFGSIGTDTQYF
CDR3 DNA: TGTGCCAGCAGCTTCGGTAGCATTGGCACAGATACGCAGTATTTT

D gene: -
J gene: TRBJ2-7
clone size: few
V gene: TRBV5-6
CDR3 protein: CASSSFSMTRSYEQYF
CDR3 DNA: TGTGCCAGCAGCTCTTTTTCCATGACCAGAAGCTACGAGCAGTACTTC

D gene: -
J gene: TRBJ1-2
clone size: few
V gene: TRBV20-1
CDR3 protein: CSARVIRAPYGYTF
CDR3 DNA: TGCAGTGCTAGAGTAATCAGGGCTCCCTATGGCTACACCTTC

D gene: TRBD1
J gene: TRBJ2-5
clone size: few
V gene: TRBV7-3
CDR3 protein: CASSLGTGYQETQYF
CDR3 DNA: TGTGCCAGCAGCTTAGGGACAGGGTACCAAGAGACCCAGTACTTC

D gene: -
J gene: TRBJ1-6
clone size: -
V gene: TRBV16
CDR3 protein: CASSQSLPGAEPLHF
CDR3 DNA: TGTGCCAGCAGCCAATCTCTGCCAGGAGCCGAACCCCTCCACTTT

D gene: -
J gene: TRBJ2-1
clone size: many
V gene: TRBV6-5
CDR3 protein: CASRQGGIGNEQFF
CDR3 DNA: TGTGCCAGCAGGCAGGGAGGAATTGGCAATGAGCAGTTCTTC

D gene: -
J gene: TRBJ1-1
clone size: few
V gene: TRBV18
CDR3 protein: CASSPPATGLNTEAFF
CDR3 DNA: TGTGCCAGCTCACCACCAGCCACGGGCCTTAACACTGAAGCTTTCTTT

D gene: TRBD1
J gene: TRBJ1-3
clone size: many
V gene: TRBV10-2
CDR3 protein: CASRTGTGLINTIYF
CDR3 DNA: TGCGCCAGCAGGACAGGGACAGGCCTTATAAACACCATATATTTT

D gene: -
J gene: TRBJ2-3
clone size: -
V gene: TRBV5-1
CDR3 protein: CASSLGPLATPGGDTQYF
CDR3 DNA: TGCGCCAGCAGCTTGGGCCCCTTAGCGACCCCTGGGGGAGATACGCAGTATTTT

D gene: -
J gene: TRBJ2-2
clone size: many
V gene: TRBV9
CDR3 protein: CASGSTGELFF
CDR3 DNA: TGTGCCAGCGGAAGCACCGGGGAGCTGTTTTTT

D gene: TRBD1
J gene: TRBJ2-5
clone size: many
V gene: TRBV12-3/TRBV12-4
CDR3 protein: CASSRATGHQETQYF
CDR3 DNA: TGTGCCAGCAGTCGCGCGACAGGGCACCAAGAGACCCAGTACTTC

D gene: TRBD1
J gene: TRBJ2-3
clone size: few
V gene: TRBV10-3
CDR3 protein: CAIRTGYTDTQYF
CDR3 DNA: TGTGCCATCAGGACAGGGTACACAGATACGCAGTATTTT

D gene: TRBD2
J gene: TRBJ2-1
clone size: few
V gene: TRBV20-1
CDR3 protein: CSAGSGSNEQFF
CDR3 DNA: TGCAGTGCTGGCAGCGGGAGCAATGAGCAGTTCTTC

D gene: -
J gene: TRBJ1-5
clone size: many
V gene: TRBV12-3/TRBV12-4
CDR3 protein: CASSEGGGSNQPQHF
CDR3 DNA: TGTGCCAGCAGTGAGGGGGGGGGTTCGAATCAGCCCCAGCATTTT

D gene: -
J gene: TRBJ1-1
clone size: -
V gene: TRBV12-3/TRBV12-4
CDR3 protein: CASRVPPQAAFF
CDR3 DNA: TGTGCCAGCCGAGTTCCCCCCCAAGCAGCTTTCTTT

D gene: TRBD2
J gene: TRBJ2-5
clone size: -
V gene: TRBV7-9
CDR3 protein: CASSHPTGGEETQYF
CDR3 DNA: TGTGCCAGCAGCCATCCAACGGGAGGGGAAGAGACCCAGTACTTC